This TCR beta chain was recovered during a study of T cell responses to AZD1222 COVID-19 vaccine. Notes on the study in general: Of the AZD1222 recipients, only 5 or 6 were seropositive at baseline. Vaccine-associated CD4 TCRs ranged over spike, dominating at 160-218 and 743-854. Close to half of all spike-specific TCRs reportedly target regions of the variants that are unmutated. Two AZD1222 doses significantly raised spike-specific TCR breadth and depth over controls.

The assay was immunoSEQ multiplex PCR, and TCRdb's table has in-frame clones only and misses some. In the table there are about 130,000 clones, roughly 88% of which are singletons. A note on this clone: Its specificity is unknown.

This CDR3 has 13 amino acids. V was cut by 7 bases and J by 1 base, with 10 bases left in between. Material: peripheral blood, obtained 28 days after the second AZD1222 dose. This TCR came from an adult who received the AZD1222 COVID-19 vaccine. The genes are TRBV12-3 or TRBV12-4 and TRBJ1-1; a possible D gene is TRBD1 (6 bases). The CDR3 loop is CASTGQRNTEAFF. CDR3 nucleotides: TGTGCCAGCACGGGACAACGGAACACTGAAGCTTTCTTT.